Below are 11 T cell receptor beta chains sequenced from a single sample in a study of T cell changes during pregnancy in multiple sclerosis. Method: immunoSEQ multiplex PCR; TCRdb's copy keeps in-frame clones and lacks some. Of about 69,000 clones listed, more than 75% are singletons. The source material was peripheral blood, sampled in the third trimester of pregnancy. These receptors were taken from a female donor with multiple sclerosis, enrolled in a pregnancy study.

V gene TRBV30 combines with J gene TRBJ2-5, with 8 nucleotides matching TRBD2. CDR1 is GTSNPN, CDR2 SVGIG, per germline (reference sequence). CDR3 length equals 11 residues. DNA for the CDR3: TGTGCTAGTACGGGAGGGGCGACCCAGTACTTC. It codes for CASTGGATQYF.

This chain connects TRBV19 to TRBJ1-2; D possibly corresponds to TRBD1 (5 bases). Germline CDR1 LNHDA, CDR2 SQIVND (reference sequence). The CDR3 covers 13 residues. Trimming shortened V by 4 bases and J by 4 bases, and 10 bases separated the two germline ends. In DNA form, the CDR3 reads TGTGCCAGTAGTACGACAGATCTCTATGGCTACACCTTC. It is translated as CASSTTDLYGYTF.

The CDR3 coding sequence is TGCGCCAGCAGCTTGGTCCCACAGAACACTGAAGCTTTCTTT. Translation gives CASSLVPQNTEAFF. The rearrangement links TRBV5-1 to TRBJ1-1; D call uncertain. This CDR3 spans 14 amino acids. Germline values: CDR1 SGHRS, CDR2 YFSETQ. The germline V and J ends were trimmed by 0 bases and 1 base, with 7 bases remaining between them. Variable domain in full (rest from reference TRBV5-1 and TRBJ1-1): KAGVTQTPRYLIKTRGQQVTLSCSPISGHRSVSWYQQTPGQGLQFLFEYFSETQRNKGNFPGRFSGRQFSNSRSEMNVSTLELGDSALYLCASSLVPQNTEAFFGQGTRLTVV.

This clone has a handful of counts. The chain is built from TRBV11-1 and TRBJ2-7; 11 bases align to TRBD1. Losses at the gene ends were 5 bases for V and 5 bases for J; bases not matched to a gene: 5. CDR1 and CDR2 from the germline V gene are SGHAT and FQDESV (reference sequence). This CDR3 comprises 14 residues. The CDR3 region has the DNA TGTGCCAGCAGCGACCGGGACAGGGGGAACGAGCAGTACTTC. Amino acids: CASSDRDRGNEQYF.

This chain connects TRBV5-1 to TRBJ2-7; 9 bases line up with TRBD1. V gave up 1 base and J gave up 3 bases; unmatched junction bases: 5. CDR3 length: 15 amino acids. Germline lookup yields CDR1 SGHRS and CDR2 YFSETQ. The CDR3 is CASSLSGTGLYEQYF. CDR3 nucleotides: TGCGCCAGCAGCTTGAGTGGGACAGGGCTCTACGAGCAGTACTTC.

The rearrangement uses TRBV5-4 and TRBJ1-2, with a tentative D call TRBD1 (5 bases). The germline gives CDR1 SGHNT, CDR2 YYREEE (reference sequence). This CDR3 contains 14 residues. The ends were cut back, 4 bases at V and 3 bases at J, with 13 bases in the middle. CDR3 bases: TGTGCCAGCAGCGCTAGGACGGGGGACTATGGCTACACCTTC. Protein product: CASSARTGDYGYTF.

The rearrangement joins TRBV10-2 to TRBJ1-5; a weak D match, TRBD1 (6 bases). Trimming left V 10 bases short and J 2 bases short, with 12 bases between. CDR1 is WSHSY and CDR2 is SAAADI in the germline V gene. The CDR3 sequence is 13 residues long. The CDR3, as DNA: TGCGCCACCACGGGACAAGGCAATCAGCCCCAGCATTTT. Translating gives CATTGQGNQPQHF.

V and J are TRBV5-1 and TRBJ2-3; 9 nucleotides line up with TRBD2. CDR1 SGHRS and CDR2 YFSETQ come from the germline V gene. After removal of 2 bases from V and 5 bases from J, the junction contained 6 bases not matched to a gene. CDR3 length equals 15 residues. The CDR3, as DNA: TGCGCCAGCAGCTTCGGCGGGGGGGCAAAAGATACGCAGTATTTT. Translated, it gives CASSFGGGAKDTQYF.

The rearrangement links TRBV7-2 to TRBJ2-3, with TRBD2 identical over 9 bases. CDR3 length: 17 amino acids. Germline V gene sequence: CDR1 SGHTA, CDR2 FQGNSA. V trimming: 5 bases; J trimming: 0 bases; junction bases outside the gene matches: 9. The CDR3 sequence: CASSPPRGGASTDTQYF. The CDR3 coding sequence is TGTGCCAGCAGCCCCCCACGCGGGGGGGCGAGCACAGATACGCAGTATTTT.

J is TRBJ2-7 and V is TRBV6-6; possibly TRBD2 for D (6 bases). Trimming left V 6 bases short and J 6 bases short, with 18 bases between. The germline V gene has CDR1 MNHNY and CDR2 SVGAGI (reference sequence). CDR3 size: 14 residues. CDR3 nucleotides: TGTGCCAGCAGCGCGGGAATGCGGGAAGGCGAGCAGTACTTC. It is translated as CASSAGMREGEQYF.

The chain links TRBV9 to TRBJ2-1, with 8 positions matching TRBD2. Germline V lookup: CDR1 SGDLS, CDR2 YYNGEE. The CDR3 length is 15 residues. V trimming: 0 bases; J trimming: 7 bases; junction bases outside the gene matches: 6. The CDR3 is CASSVVAGGWNEQFF. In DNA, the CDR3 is TGTGCCAGCAGCGTAGTCGCGGGAGGTTGGAATGAGCAGTTCTTC.